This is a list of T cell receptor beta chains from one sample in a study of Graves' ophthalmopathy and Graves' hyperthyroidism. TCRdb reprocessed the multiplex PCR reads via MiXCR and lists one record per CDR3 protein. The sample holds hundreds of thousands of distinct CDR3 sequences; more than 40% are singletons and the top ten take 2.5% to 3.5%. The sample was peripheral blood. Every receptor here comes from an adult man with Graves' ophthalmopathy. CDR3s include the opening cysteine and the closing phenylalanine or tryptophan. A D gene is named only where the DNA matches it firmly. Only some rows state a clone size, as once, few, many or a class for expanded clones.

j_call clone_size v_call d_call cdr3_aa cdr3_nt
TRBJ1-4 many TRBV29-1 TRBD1 CSAGQSTNEKLFF TGCAGCGCGGGACAGTCAACTAATGAAAAACTGTTTTTT
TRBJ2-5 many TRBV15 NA CATSRDRTLGETQYF TGTGCCACCAGCAGAGATAGGACTTTGGGGGAGACCCAGTACTTC
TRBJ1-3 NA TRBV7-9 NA CASSQVLRAGNTIYF TGTGCCAGCAGCCAAGTCCTCCGGGCGGGAAACACCATATATTTT
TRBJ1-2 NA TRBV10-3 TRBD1 CAISRDRQGYTF TGTGCCATCAGCCGGGACAGGCAGGGCTACACCTTC
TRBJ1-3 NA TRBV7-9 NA CASSSAGTGSSGNTIYF TGTGCCAGCAGCTCCGCCGGGACGGGCTCCTCTGGAAACACCATATATTTT
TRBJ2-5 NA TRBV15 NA CATSRGDQGNQPQYF TGTGCCACCAGCAGAGGGGACCAAGGCAATCAGCCCCAGTACTTC
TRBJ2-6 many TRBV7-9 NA CASGDSGANVLTF TGTGCCAGCGGCGACTCTGGGGCCAACGTCCTGACTTTC
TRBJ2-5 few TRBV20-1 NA CSAIFLAGTQYF TGCAGTGCTATTTTCCTCGCAGGGACCCAGTACTTC
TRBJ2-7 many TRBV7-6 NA CASSLGGGTSYEQYF TGTGCCAGCAGCTTGGGGGGCGGGACCTCCTACGAGCAGTACTTC
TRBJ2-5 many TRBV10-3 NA CAISDNRETQYF TGTGCCATCAGTGACAACAGGGAGACCCAGTACTTC
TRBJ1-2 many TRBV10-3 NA CATTANYGYTF TGTGCCACCACAGCTAACTATGGCTACACCTTC
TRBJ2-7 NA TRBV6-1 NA CAISEIPGPPREQYF TGTGCCATCAGTGAGATACCGGGACCGCCACGGGAGCAGTACTTC
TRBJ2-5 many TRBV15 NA CATSRDRAEKETQYF TGTGCCACCAGCAGAGATCGGGCGGAGAAAGAGACCCAGTACTTC
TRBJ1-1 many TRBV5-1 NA CASSSLTPSNTEAFF TGCGCCAGCAGCTCCCTCACCCCGTCGAACACTGAAGCTTTCTTT